Below, 21 T cell receptor beta chains from the same sample are listed, as sequenced in a study of cytotoxic CD8 clonotypes in ibrutinib-treated CLL. The assay was immunoSEQ multiplex PCR, and TCRdb's table has in-frame clones only and misses some. The table records about 44,000 clones, about 72% of them present only once. The source material was PBMCs, sampled after 12 months of ibrutinib treatment. These receptors came from a human donor with chronic lymphocytic leukemia.

The table lists this clone with a count of one. This chain links TRBV2 with TRBJ1-2, with a tentative D call TRBD1 (6 bases). V was shortened by 6 bases and J by 1 base, with 27 bases between the two germline ends. The CDR3 length is 19 residues. Germline CDR1 is SNHLY and CDR2 is FYNNEI. In DNA, the CDR3 is TGTGCCAGCAGCCAGAACTGGGGGACACAATACGGCGGTAACTATGGCTACACCTTC. It encodes CASSQNWGTQYGGNYGYTF.

This clone was seen only a few times. The J gene is TRBJ2-2, the V gene TRBV7-3, with D possibly being TRBD2 (6 bases). V lost 2 bases to trimming and J lost 3 bases, with 7 bases between them. The CDR3 covers 14 residues. The germline gives CDR1 SGHTA, CDR2 FQGTGA. The CDR3 region is CASSLGGDTGELFF. The DNA for the CDR3 is TGTGCCAGCAGCTTAGGCGGGGACACCGGGGAGCTGTTTTTT.

V and J are TRBV30 and TRBJ2-7; no reliable D call. The CDR3 is made up of 14 amino acids. Germline V lookup: CDR1 GTSNPN, CDR2 SVGIG (reference sequence). V lost 4 bases and J lost 0, with 13 bases in between. The CDR3 here is CAWIHPGISYEQYF. DNA of the CDR3: TGTGCCTGGATCCACCCTGGGATCTCCTACGAGCAGTACTTC.

The rearrangement joins TRBV7-7 to TRBJ2-1; D gene unclear. Trimming stripped 1 base from V and 3 bases from J, with 7 bases between. The CDR3 spans 14 residues. Germline V gene lookup returns CDR1 SSHAT and CDR2 FNYEAQ (reference sequence). As DNA, the CDR3 is TGTGCCAGCAGCTTAGGTGGCTACTACAATGAGCAGTTCTTC. This encodes CASSLGGYYNEQFF.

This clone was observed a handful of times. This chain connects TRBV2 to TRBJ2-7; 8 bases match TRBD1. The CDR3 consists of 15 residues. Trimming at V came to 5 bases and at J to 5 bases, leaving 11 bases not matched to a gene. Germline values: CDR1 SNHLY, CDR2 FYNNEI. CDR3 bases: TGTGCCAGCAGTTTCCGGACAGGGCAGTACAACGAGCAGTACTTC. This gives the protein CASSFRTGQYNEQYF.

V is TRBV6-4 and J is TRBJ2-1; 8 bases fit TRBD1. Germline-derived CDR1 and CDR2 are MRHNA and SNTAGT. This CDR3 is 15 amino acids long. The junction had 5 bases not matched to a gene; V was cut back by 0 bases and J by 7 bases. The CDR3 region has the DNA TGTGCCAGCAGTGACTCGTCACAGGGGGGAAATGAGCAGTTCTTC. Encoded protein: CASSDSSQGGNEQFF.

The J gene is TRBJ2-7, the V gene TRBV5-6; 11 bases map to TRBD1. The germline gives CDR1 SGHDT, CDR2 YYEEEE. J gave up 4 bases and V 4 bases, and 7 bases lay outside the gene matches. CDR3 size: 15 residues. CDR3 region: CASSEGQGVRYEQYF. The CDR3 DNA reads TGTGCCAGCAGCGAGGGACAGGGGGTTCGGTACGAGCAGTACTTC.

This rearrangement joins TRBV5-1 to TRBJ2-7; 7 bases agree with TRBD2. V shed 2 bases and J 4 bases; nucleotides not matched to a gene: 3. This CDR3 has 13 amino acids. CDR1 is SGHRS, CDR2 YFSETQ, per germline. The DNA for the CDR3 is TGCGCCAGCAGCTTCGGGGAGGGATACGAGCAGTACTTC. This gives the protein CASSFGEGYEQYF.

The rearrangement links TRBV19 to TRBJ2-2; either TRBD1 or TRBD2 may supply D (5 bases each). The germline V gene has CDR1 LNHDA and CDR2 SQIVND (reference sequence). The ends were cut back, 5 bases at V and 7 bases at J, with 5 bases in the middle. The CDR3 length is 11 residues. In nucleotides, the CDR3 is TGTGCCAGTAGTGGGGGCGGGGAGCTGTTTTTT. It encodes CASSGGGELFF.

The chain employs TRBV28 and TRBJ2-2; TRBD1 matches at 11 bases. Germline CDR1 reads MDHEN; CDR2 reads SYDVKM. The CDR3 is 16 residues long. V lost 3 bases to trimming and J lost 6 bases; unmatched junction nucleotides: 6. This CDR3 is CASSFGTGGNSGELFF. In DNA form, the CDR3 reads TGTGCCAGCAGTTTCGGGACAGGGGGAAACTCCGGGGAGCTGTTTTTT.

The J gene is TRBJ2-1, the V gene TRBV19; D perhaps matches TRBD1 (6 bases). Trimming removed 7 bases from V and 12 bases from J, with 13 bases in between. Germline CDR1 is LNHDA and CDR2 is SQIVND (reference sequence). This CDR3 spans 11 amino acids. CDR3 sequence: CASTQGLRQFF. The CDR3 DNA is TGTGCCAGTACCCAGGGGCTCAGGCAGTTCTTC.

V is TRBV28 and J is TRBJ1-4; 7 positions match TRBD1. Unmatched junction bases numbered 5, after V lost 2 bases and J lost 5 bases. Germline-derived CDR1 and CDR2 are MDHEN and SYDVKM. The CDR3 covers 15 residues. The CDR3 loop reads CASSLNWDSNEKLFF. The CDR3 nucleotides are TGTGCCAGCAGTTTAAATTGGGACAGCAATGAAAAACTGTTTTTT.

In its sample, this clone was seen once. The V call is TRBV4-3, the J call TRBJ2-7, with TRBD2 matching over 7 bases. The germline V gene has CDR1 LGHNA and CDR2 YSLEER. The junction had 27 bases not matched to a gene; V was cut back by 0 bases and J by 7 bases. CDR3 length equals 21 residues. The CDR3 reads CASSQDFPSGNNRSIRMEQYF. DNA of the CDR3: TGCGCCAGCAGCCAAGATTTTCCTAGCGGAAACAACAGATCTATACGAATGGAGCAGTACTTC.

The table lists this clone with a few counts. CDR3 protein: CASRGTGRQGTEAFF. Written as DNA, the CDR3 is TGTGCCAGCAGGGGGACAGGGAGGCAGGGCACTGAAGCTTTCTTT. This chain links TRBV6-5 with TRBJ1-1, with 9 bases identical to TRBD1. The CDR3 has 15 amino acids. Germline lookup yields CDR1 MNHEY and CDR2 SVGAGI. The J segment lost 4 bases and the V segment lost 6 bases, leaving 9 bases of the junction unmatched.

The J gene is TRBJ2-2, the V gene TRBV18; D might be TRBD1 (6 bases). The ends were cut back, 2 bases at V and 4 bases at J, with 11 bases in the middle. This CDR3 spans 15 amino acids. Germline values: CDR1 KGHSH, CDR2 LQKENI. CDR3 sequence (DNA): TGTGCCAGCTCACCATCCGGGACAACCACCGGGGAGCTGTTTTTT. This gives the protein CASSPSGTTTGELFF. The whole variable domain, remainder taken from reference TRBV18 and TRBJ2-2, is NAGVMQNPRHLVRRRGQEARLRCSPMKGHSHVYWYRQLPEEGLKFMVYLQKENIIDESGMPKERFSAEFPKEGPSILRIQQVVRGDSAAYFCASSPSGTTTGELFFGEGSRLTVL.

The sample holds a few counts of this clone. The V gene is TRBV6-5, the J gene TRBJ2-1, with D perhaps TRBD1 (6 bases). The germline CDR1 and CDR2 sequences are MNHEY and SVGAGI. CDR3 size: 12 residues. V shed 2 bases and J shed 10 bases, with 9 bases lying between them. CDR3 residues: CASSYEGEEQFF. CDR3 sequence (DNA): TGTGCCAGCAGTTACGAGGGGGAAGAGCAGTTCTTC.

V and J are TRBV21-1 and TRBJ1-1; TRBD1 is taken as the D call from the table, unchecked against the DNA. TRBV21-1 is a pseudogene. The CDR3 contains 18 residues. The CDR3: CASSFRTGGSITDTEAFF. CDR3 bases: TGTGCCAGCAGCTTTCGGACAGGGGGGTCGATTACGGACACTGAAGCTTTCTTT.

This chain joins TRBV6-5 and TRBJ2-1; no definite D call. The CDR3 is 15 amino acids. The germline V gene has CDR1 MNHEY and CDR2 SVGAGI. The germline V and J ends were trimmed by 0 bases and 4 bases, with 10 bases remaining between them. The CDR3 here is CASSYSTDKYNEQFF. The CDR3 nucleotides are TGTGCCAGCAGTTACTCGACTGACAAATACAATGAGCAGTTCTTC.

The chain carries TRBV7-6 and TRBJ2-3, with D perhaps matching TRBD2 (7 bases). CDR3 length: 15 residues. Germline values: CDR1 SGHVS, CDR2 FNYEAQ. Trimming shortened V by 1 base and J by 3 bases, and 11 bases separated the two germline ends. This CDR3 is CASSLVGGGTDTQYF. CDR3 DNA sequence: TGTGCCAGCAGCTTAGTGGGAGGGGGAACAGATACGCAGTATTTT.

This clone was observed once. The chain links TRBV11-3 to TRBJ2-2; D uncertain. Per the germline V gene, CDR1 is SGHNT and CDR2 is YENEEA. The germline V and J ends were trimmed by 1 base and 3 bases, with 3 bases remaining between them. The CDR3 is 13 residues long. CDR3 bases: TGTGCCAGCAGCTTAGGGTACACCGGGGAGCTGTTTTTT. Translation gives CASSLGYTGELFF.

The chain links TRBV5-1 to TRBJ2-2; D is uncertain. Deletions cut 4 bases from V and 4 bases from J, with 20 bases between. Germline CDR1 and CDR2: SGHRS and YFSETQ. The CDR3 is made up of 17 amino acids. The CDR3 reads CASSVKPGSQATGELFF. The CDR3 coding sequence is TGCGCCAGCAGCGTGAAGCCCGGGTCGCAAGCCACCGGGGAGCTGTTTTTT.